The 32 T cell receptor beta chains reported below all come from one sample, sequenced in a study of shared clonotypes between healthy human individuals. Generated by immunoSEQ multiplex PCR, the TCRdb table keeps only in-frame clones and is missing some. There are some 240,000 clones in the sample; under 80% occur only once, and approximately 10% lies in the top ten. Sample: memory CD4+ T cells sorted from blood. Sample subset: CD45RA-negative fraction. The source of these receptors is a young man in good health.

The chain has TRBV7-9 and TRBJ1-4, with D possibly matching TRBD1 (5 bases). The germline CDR1 and CDR2 sequences are SEHNR and FQNEAQ (reference sequence). This CDR3 comprises 15 residues. Trimming pared 5 bases from V and 3 bases from J, leaving 13 bases between. The CDR3 DNA is TGTGCCAGCAGCACCCTAAGGGGATCTAATGAAAAACTGTTTTTT. Translated, it gives CASSTLRGSNEKLFF.

This clone was picked up one time. V and J are TRBV5-1 and TRBJ2-1; D unclear. V was pared by 2 bases and J by 0 bases, with 6 bases between. The germline gives CDR1 SGHRS, CDR2 YFSETQ. The CDR3 totals 14 residues. Here the CDR3 reads CASSFSDSYNEQFF. Written as DNA, the CDR3 is TGCGCCAGCAGCTTTTCTGACTCCTACAATGAGCAGTTCTTC.

This rearrangement joins TRBV5-4 to TRBJ2-3, with 8 nucleotides matching TRBD2. Germline CDR1 and CDR2: SGHNT and YYREEE (reference sequence). The CDR3 contains 16 residues. After removal of 4 bases from V and 3 bases from J, the junction contained 10 bases not matched to a gene. CDR3: CASSPAAGTRTDTQYF. The CDR3 coding sequence is TGTGCCAGCAGCCCTGCCGCCGGGACTAGAACAGATACGCAGTATTTT.

The chain carries TRBV29-1 and TRBJ2-2; perhaps TRBD1 as D (5 bases). The CDR3 totals 14 residues. Trimming shortened V by 7 bases and J by 0 bases, and 12 bases separated the two germline ends. CDR1 SQVTM and CDR2 ANQGSEA come from the germline V gene. CDR3 in amino acids: CSAIQESNTGELFF. In DNA, the CDR3 is TGCAGCGCTATACAGGAATCGAACACCGGGGAGCTGTTTTTT.

The table lists this clone with a few counts. V gene TRBV5-4 combines with J gene TRBJ1-2; D ambiguous. This CDR3 region has 13 residues. Germline loops: CDR1 SGHNT, CDR2 YYREEE (reference sequence). V lost 2 bases, J lost 4 bases, and 9 bases lay in between. The chain's CDR3 is CASSFRDGYGYTF. The DNA for the CDR3 is TGTGCCAGCAGCTTCCGGGATGGCTATGGCTACACCTTC.

This chain links TRBV4-1 with TRBJ2-7; the D gene is possibly TRBD2 (5 bases). V was clipped by 2 bases and J by 1 base, with 9 bases between them. Germline V gene lookup returns CDR1 MGHRA and CDR2 YSYEKL. The CDR3 length is 14 residues. The CDR3 nucleotides read TGCGCCAGCAGCCAAAGAGGGCAGTCCTACGAGCAGTACTTC. Translated: CASSQRGQSYEQYF.

The rearrangement links TRBV4-2 to TRBJ2-7; D gene unclear. The germline V gene has CDR1 LGHNA and CDR2 YNFKEQ. The CDR3 is 16 residues long. Deletions cut 2 bases from V and 3 bases from J, with 17 bases between. The CDR3 sequence is CASSQSFGSTYYEQYF. CDR3 in DNA: TGTGCCAGCAGCCAATCATTCGGGTCAACTTACTACGAGCAGTACTTC.

The rearrangement links TRBV28 to TRBJ1-2, with 7 bases that match TRBD1. With V trimmed by 2 bases and J by 0 bases, 12 bases remained unmatched. Germline CDR1 and CDR2: MDHEN and SYDVKM. This CDR3 is built from 18 residues. Here the CDR3 DNA reads TGTGCCAGCAGTTTACCCCCTTTTACAGGGGTAGCTAACTATGGCTACACCTTC. Protein: CASSLPPFTGVANYGYTF.

The gene calls are TRBV13 and TRBJ2-4; maybe TRBD1 (5 bases). Trimming took 6 bases from V and 0 from J, leaving 12 bases between them. This CDR3 spans 15 amino acids. The germline gives CDR1 PRHDT, CDR2 FYEKMQ (reference sequence). The CDR3 loop is CASSVGALAKNIQYF. CDR3 nucleotide sequence: TGTGCCAGCAGTGTAGGGGCACTAGCCAAAAACATTCAGTACTTC.

The chain couples TRBV5-1 to TRBJ2-5, with D perhaps matching TRBD1 or TRBD2 (5 bases each). Trimming pared 0 bases from V and 3 bases from J, leaving 9 bases between. The CDR3 contains 14 residues. Germline V CDR1 and CDR2: SGHRS, YFSETQ. CDR3 protein: CASSLAGTKETQYF. In DNA, the CDR3 is TGCGCCAGCAGCTTGGCCGGGACGAAAGAGACCCAGTACTTC.

The rearrangement links TRBV11-2 to TRBJ1-3, with a weak D call TRBD1 (5 bases). The V end was cut by 5 bases, the J end by 4 bases, with 9 bases between. The germline V gene encodes CDR1 SGHAT and CDR2 FQNNGV. The CDR3 length is 13 residues. The DNA of the CDR3 is TGTGCCAGCAGCAGGACAATGGGAAACACCATATATTTT. This encodes CASSRTMGNTIYF.

J is TRBJ1-5 and V is TRBV28; D unresolved. Between the trimmed V and J ends, which lost 3 bases and 7 bases, there was a span of 7 bases. Germline V lookup: CDR1 MDHEN, CDR2 SYDVKM. The CDR3 extends over 12 amino acids. CDR3 DNA sequence: TGTGCCAGCAGTTTCTTAGGACAGCCCCAGCATTTT. Translating it yields CASSFLGQPQHF. Together with reference TRBV28 and TRBJ1-5, the CDR3 gives the full variable domain: DVKVTQSSRYLVKRTGEKVFLECVQDMDHENMFWYRQDPGLGLRLIYFSYDVKMKEKGDIPEGYSVSREKKERFSLILESASTNQTSMYLCASSFLGQPQHFGDGTRLSIL.

This clone was seen once. The rearrangement uses TRBV5-1 and TRBJ2-2, with D perhaps TRBD2 (6 bases). Germline CDR1 reads SGHRS; CDR2 reads YFSETQ. Trimming removed 0 bases at V and 5 bases at J, with 11 bases between. This CDR3 is built from 15 residues. The CDR3 region is CASSLVSGATGELFF. As DNA, the CDR3 is TGCGCCAGCAGCTTGGTCTCGGGAGCGACCGGGGAGCTGTTTTTT.

This chain connects TRBV21-1 to TRBJ2-7; the D call TRBD2 from the table was never checked on the DNA. TRBV21-1 is noted as a pseudogene. The CDR3 contains 11 residues. CDR3 DNA: TGTGCCAGCAGCCGGGGTTACGAGCAGTACTTC. It yields the protein CASSRGYEQYF.

V usage is TRBV5-1 and J usage is TRBJ1-4; tentatively, D is TRBD1 (5 bases). Germline V gene lookup returns CDR1 SGHRS and CDR2 YFSETQ. The CDR3 has 13 amino acids. V dropped 0 bases and J dropped 8 bases, with 8 bases sitting between them. CDR3: CASSLGQREKLFF. As DNA, the CDR3 is TGCGCCAGCAGCTTGGGACAGCGGGAAAAACTGTTTTTT. The whole variable domain, remainder taken from reference TRBV5-1 and TRBJ1-4, is KAGVTQTPRYLIKTRGQQVTLSCSPISGHRSVSWYQQTPGQGLQFLFEYFSETQRNKGNFPGRFSGRQFSNSRSEMNVSTLELGDSALYLCASSLGQREKLFFGSGTQLSVL.

This chain joins TRBV4-1 and TRBJ2-7, with 14 bases that match TRBD2. Germline assignment: CDR1 MGHRA and CDR2 YSYEKL. The CDR3 is made up of 15 amino acids. The trim removed 5 bases at V and 6 bases at J, leaving 6 bases unmatched. The CDR3 DNA reads as TGCGCCAGCAGCGACGGGACTAGCGGGAGAAGCGAGCAGTACTTC. This codes for CASSDGTSGRSEQYF.

This clone was detected a few times. CDR3 protein: CASSQDWTVSSNQPQHF. CDR3 DNA: TGCGCCAGCAGCCAAGACTGGACAGTGAGTAGCAATCAGCCCCAGCATTTT. The J gene is TRBJ1-5, the V gene TRBV4-3; TRBD1 is a possible D gene (6 bases). The CDR3 is 17 residues long. V dropped 0 bases and J dropped 0 bases, with 12 bases sitting between them. From germline, CDR1 is LGHNA and CDR2 YSLEER.

As regards this clone: Other DNA sequences of this sample code for an identical CDR3. The rearrangement uses TRBV11-2 and TRBJ2-5; D gene unclear. Germline V gene data show CDR1 as SGHAT and CDR2 as FQNNGV. V was trimmed by 1 base and J by 5 bases, leaving 8 bases between them. The CDR3 has 13 residues. CDR3 in amino acids: CASSLVGSETQYF. CDR3 coding DNA: TGTGCCAGCAGCTTAGTAGGGTCGGAGACCCAGTACTTC.

This chain links TRBV29-1 with TRBJ2-3, with D unresolved. CDR3 length equals 11 residues. The ends were cut back, 4 bases at V and 2 bases at J, with 4 bases in the middle. Germline loops: CDR1 SQVTM, CDR2 ANQGSEA. The CDR3 region has the DNA TGCAGCGTTGGGGCCACAGATACGCAGTATTTT. Translated: CSVGATDTQYF.

This chain connects TRBV11-2 to TRBJ1-1, with a weak D call TRBD1 (5 bases). CDR3 length: 19 residues. From germline, CDR1 is SGHAT and CDR2 FQNNGV. Between the trimmed V and J ends, which lost 6 bases and 1 base, there was a span of 27 bases. Here the CDR3 DNA reads TGTGCCAGCAGACAAAGGACCGGGACCGCTGTCGTGAGGAACACTGAAGCTTTCTTT. Its protein is CASRQRTGTAVVRNTEAFF.

The V call is TRBV13, the J call TRBJ2-1, with D perhaps matching TRBD2 (6 bases). Germline CDR1 reads PRHDT; CDR2 reads FYEKMQ (reference sequence). The CDR3 totals 15 residues. V lost 3 bases and J 6 bases, leaving 15 bases between the germline ends. The CDR3 loop is CASSLRDPGPNEQFF. For the CDR3, the DNA is TGTGCCAGCAGCTTGCGGGACCCCGGACCCAATGAGCAGTTCTTC.

The chain couples TRBV2 to TRBJ2-1, with D perhaps TRBD2 (5 bases). Germline CDR1 SNHLY, CDR2 FYNNEI. The ends were cut back, 7 bases at V and 4 bases at J, with 14 bases in the middle. The CDR3 consists of 14 residues. CDR3 sequence: CASNGLARYNEQFF. CDR3 DNA: TGTGCCAGCAACGGGCTAGCACGTTACAATGAGCAGTTCTTC.

The chain combines TRBV29-1 with TRBJ2-3, with 8 bases that match TRBD2. Germline V gene lookup returns CDR1 SQVTM and CDR2 ANQGSEA. The ends lost 3 bases at V and 4 bases at J; junction bases unmatched: 9. This CDR3 region has 15 residues. The CDR3 coding sequence is TGCAGCGTTGATGCGAGAGCGGGAGCTGCAGATACGCAGTATTTT. Translated: CSVDARAGAADTQYF.

The chain links TRBV28 to TRBJ2-7; D is unclear. The CDR3 covers 13 residues. The V and J ends lost 2 bases and 5 bases respectively, with 10 bases between them. Germline V gives CDR1 MDHEN, CDR2 SYDVKM. The CDR3 nucleotides are TGTGCCAGCAGTTTAGGGGTTTGGGACGAGCAGTACTTC. Protein: CASSLGVWDEQYF.

This clone was observed a handful of times. The CDR3 DNA follows: TGTGCCAGCAGCCCCGGACAGGGCTTTCCCGGGGAGCTGTTTTTT. This gives the protein CASSPGQGFPGELFF. The chain combines TRBV14 with TRBJ2-2, with 8 bases lining up with TRBD1. This CDR3 has 15 residues. V gave up 4 bases and J gave up 6 bases; unmatched junction bases: 7. The V gene's germline CDR1 is SGHDN and CDR2 FVKESK.

The table lists this clone with a few counts. The genes are TRBV6-1 and TRBJ1-2; tentatively, D is TRBD1 (6 bases). The CDR3 sequence is 15 residues long. The germline CDR1 and CDR2 sequences are MNHNS and SASEGT. Trimming cost V 5 bases and J 2 bases, with 15 bases left between them. As DNA, the CDR3 is TGTGCCAGCAGTAAAACTCGGACAGACAACTATGGCTACACCTTC. This gives the protein CASSKTRTDNYGYTF.

This clone was detected ten times or more. The chain joins TRBV2 to TRBJ2-2; tentatively, D is TRBD1 (6 bases). The germline V gene encodes CDR1 SNHLY and CDR2 FYNNEI. The CDR3 is 15 amino acids. V dropped 5 bases and J dropped 1 base, with 11 bases sitting between them. The CDR3 DNA reads as TGTGCCAGCAGTCACAGGGAGATGAACACCGGGGAGCTGTTTTTT. Translated: CASSHREMNTGELFF.

This clone was seen a few times. This same CDR3 is encoded by further DNA sequences in the sample. V gene TRBV20-1 combines with J gene TRBJ2-5, with D maybe TRBD2 (6 bases). Trimming removed 5 bases from V and 5 bases from J, with 9 bases in between. The length of the CDR3 is 11 residues. Germline V gene data show CDR1 as DFQATT and CDR2 as SNEGSKA (reference sequence). The CDR3 spells CSAGGTETQYF. The CDR3 region has the DNA TGCAGTGCTGGGGGGACGGAGACCCAGTACTTC.

This clone was observed a handful of times. This chain joins TRBV2 and TRBJ1-5; D uncertain. The CDR3 totals 12 residues. V lost 4 bases and J lost 7, with 8 bases in between. Germline assignment: CDR1 SNHLY and CDR2 FYNNEI. For the CDR3, the DNA is TGTGCCAGCAGTGGTGAAGCCCAGCCCCAGCATTTT. It yields the protein CASSGEAQPQHF.

The gene calls are TRBV6-4 and TRBJ2-1; no firm D call. With 4 bases removed from V and 10 bases from J, the gap between germline ends came to 14 bases. The CDR3 length is 13 residues. Germline V gene data show CDR1 as MRHNA and CDR2 as SNTAGT. CDR3 nucleotides: TGTGCCAGCAGTGCAAGTAGGAACGCCGAGCAGTTCTTC. This codes for CASSASRNAEQFF.

V gene TRBV15 combines with J gene TRBJ2-7; D is ambiguous. V lost 5 bases and J 5 bases, leaving 22 bases between the germline ends. This CDR3 region has 16 residues. Germline-derived CDR1 and CDR2 are LNHNV and YYDKDF (reference sequence). Written as DNA, the CDR3 is TGTGCCACCAGCCGATCGGCACCTAGGTTCGGCCACGAGCAGTACTTC. Translation: CATSRSAPRFGHEQYF.

Written as DNA, the CDR3 is TGTGCCAGCAGCCGGGACCAATTGTACGAGCAGTACTTC. It is translated as CASSRDQLYEQYF. The rearrangement joins TRBV6-1 to TRBJ2-7; either TRBD1 or TRBD2 may supply D (5 bases each). The CDR3 spans 13 residues. Trimming left V 6 bases short and J 4 bases short, with 13 bases between. Looked up from germline, CDR1 is MNHNS and CDR2 is SASEGT.